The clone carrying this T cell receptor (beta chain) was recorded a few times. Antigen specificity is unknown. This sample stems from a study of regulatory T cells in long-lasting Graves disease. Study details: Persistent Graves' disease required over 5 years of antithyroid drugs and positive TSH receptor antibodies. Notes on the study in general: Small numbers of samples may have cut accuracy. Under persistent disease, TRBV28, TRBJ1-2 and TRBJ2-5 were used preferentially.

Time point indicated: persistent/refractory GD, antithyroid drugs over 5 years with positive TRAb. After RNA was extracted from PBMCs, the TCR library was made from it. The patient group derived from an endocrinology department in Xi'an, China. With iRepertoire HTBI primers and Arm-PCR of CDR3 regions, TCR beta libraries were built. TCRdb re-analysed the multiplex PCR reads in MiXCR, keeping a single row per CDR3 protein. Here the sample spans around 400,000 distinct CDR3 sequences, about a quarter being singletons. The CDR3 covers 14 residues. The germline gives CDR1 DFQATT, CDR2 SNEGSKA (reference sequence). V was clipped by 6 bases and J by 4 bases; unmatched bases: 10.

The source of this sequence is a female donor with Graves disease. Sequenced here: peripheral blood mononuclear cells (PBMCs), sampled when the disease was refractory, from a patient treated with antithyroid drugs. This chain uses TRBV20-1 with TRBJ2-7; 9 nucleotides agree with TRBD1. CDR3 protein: CSAKAWTGDYEQYF. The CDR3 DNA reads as TGCAGTGCCAAAGCCTGGACAGGGGATTACGAGCAGTACTTC.